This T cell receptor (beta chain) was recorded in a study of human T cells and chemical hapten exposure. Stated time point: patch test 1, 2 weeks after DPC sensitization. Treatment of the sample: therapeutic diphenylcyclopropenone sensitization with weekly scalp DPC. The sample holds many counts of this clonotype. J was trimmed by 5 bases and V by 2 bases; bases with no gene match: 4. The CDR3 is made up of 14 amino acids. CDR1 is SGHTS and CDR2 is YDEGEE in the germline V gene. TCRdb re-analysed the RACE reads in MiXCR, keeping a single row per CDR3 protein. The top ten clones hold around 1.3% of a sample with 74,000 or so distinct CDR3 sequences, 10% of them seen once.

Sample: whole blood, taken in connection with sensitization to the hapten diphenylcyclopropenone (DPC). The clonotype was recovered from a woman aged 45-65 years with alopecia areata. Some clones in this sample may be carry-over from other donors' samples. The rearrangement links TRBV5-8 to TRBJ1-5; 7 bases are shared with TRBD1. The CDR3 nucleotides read TGTGCCAGCAGCTTAGGGGGCGTCTATCAGCCCCAGCATTTT. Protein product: CASSLGGVYQPQHF.